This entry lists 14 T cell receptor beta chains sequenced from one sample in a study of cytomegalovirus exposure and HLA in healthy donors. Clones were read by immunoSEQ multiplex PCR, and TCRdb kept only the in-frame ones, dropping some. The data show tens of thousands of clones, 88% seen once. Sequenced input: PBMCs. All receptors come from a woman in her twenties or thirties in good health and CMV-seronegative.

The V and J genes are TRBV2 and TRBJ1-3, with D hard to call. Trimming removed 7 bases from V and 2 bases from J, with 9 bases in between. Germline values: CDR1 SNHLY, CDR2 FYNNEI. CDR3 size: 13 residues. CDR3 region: CASMGGPGNTIYF. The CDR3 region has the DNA TGTGCCAGCATGGGTGGGCCTGGAAACACCATATATTTT.

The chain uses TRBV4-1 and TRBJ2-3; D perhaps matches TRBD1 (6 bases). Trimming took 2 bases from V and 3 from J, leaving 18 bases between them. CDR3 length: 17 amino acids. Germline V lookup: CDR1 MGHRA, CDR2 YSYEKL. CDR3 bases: TGCGCCAGCAGCCAAACGTACGCTCAGGGGAGTACAGATACGCAGTATTTT. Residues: CASSQTYAQGSTDTQYF.

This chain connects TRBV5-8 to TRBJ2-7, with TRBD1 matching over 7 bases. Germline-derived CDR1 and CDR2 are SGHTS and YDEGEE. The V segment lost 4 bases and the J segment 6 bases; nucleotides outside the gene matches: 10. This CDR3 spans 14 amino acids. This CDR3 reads CASSLAGGWGEQYF. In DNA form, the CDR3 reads TGTGCCAGCAGCCTGGCAGGGGGATGGGGCGAGCAGTACTTC. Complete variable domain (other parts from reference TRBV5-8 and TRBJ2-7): EAGVTQSPTHLIKTRGQQATLRCSPISGHTSVYWYQQALGLGLQFLLWYDEGEERNRGNFPPRFSGRQFPNYSSELNVNALELEDSALYLCASSLAGGWGEQYFGPGTRLTVT.

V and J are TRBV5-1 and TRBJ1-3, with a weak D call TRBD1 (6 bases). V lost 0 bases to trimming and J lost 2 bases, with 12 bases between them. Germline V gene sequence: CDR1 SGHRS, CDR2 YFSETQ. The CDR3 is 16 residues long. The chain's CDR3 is CASSLEGPGAGNTIYF. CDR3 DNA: TGCGCCAGCAGCTTGGAAGGGCCAGGGGCTGGAAACACCATATATTTT.

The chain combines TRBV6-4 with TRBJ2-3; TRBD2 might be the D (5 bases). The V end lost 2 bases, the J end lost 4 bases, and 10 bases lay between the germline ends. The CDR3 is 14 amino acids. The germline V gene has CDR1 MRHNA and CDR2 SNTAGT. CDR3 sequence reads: CASSDAEGADTQYF. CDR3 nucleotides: TGTGCCAGCAGTGACGCTGAGGGAGCAGATACGCAGTATTTT.

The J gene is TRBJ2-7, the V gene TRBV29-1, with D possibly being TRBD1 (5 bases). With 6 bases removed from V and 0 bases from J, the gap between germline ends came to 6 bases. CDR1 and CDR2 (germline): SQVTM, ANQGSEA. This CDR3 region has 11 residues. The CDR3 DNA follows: TGCAGCGTACAGGACTCCTACGAGCAGTACTTC. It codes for CSVQDSYEQYF.

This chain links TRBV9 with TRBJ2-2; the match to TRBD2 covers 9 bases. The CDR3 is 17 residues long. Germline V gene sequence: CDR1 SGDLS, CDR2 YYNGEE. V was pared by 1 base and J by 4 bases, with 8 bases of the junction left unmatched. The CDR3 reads CASSVSSGNLITGELFF. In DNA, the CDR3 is TGTGCCAGCAGCGTATCTAGCGGGAACCTCATCACCGGGGAGCTGTTTTTT.

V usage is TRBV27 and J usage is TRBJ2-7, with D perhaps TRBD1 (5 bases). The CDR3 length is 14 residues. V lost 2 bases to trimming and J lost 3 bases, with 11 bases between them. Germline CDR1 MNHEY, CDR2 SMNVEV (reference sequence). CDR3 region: CASSLITGYYEQYF. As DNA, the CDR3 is TGTGCCAGCAGTTTAATTACAGGATACTACGAGCAGTACTTC.

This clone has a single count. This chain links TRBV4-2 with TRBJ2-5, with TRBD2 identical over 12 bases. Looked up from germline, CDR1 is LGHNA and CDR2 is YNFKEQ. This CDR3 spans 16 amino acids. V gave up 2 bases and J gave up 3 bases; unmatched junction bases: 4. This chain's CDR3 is CASSQSTSGGEETQYF. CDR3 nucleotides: TGTGCCAGCAGCCAATCGACTAGCGGGGGAGAAGAGACCCAGTACTTC.

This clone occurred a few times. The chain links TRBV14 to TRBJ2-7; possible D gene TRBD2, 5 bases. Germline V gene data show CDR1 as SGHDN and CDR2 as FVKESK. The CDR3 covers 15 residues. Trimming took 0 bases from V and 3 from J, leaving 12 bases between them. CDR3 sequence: CASSQEERGFYEQYF. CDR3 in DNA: TGTGCCAGCAGCCAAGAGGAGAGAGGGTTCTACGAGCAGTACTTC.

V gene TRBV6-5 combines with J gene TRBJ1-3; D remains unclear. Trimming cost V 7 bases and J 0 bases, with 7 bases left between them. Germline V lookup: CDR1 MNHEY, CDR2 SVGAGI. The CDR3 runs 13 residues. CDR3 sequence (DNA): TGTGCCAGCACCCCCAGCTCTGGAAACACCATATATTTT. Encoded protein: CASTPSSGNTIYF.

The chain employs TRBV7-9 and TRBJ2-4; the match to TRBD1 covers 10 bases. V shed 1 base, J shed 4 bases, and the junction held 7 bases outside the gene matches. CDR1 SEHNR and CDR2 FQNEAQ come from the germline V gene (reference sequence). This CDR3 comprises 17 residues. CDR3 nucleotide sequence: TGTGCCAGCAGCTTAGGCCTCCGGGACAGGGGAAAAAACATTCAGTACTTC. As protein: CASSLGLRDRGKNIQYF.

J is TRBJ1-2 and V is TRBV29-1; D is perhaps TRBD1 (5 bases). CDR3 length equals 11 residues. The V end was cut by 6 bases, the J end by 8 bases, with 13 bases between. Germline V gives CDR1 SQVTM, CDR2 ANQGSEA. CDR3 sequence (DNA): TGCAGCGTGGGGGGTCCTTACGGCTACACCTTC. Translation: CSVGGPYGYTF.

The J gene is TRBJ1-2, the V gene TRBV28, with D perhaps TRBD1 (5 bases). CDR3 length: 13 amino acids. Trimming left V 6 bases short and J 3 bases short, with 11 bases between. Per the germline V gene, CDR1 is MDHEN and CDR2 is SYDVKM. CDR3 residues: CASRGGVYYGYTF. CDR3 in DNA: TGTGCCAGCAGGGGGGGGGTTTACTATGGCTACACCTTC.